One and the same sample provided the 22 T cell receptor beta chains below, sequenced in a study of technical replicates of blood from a few donors (dated by TCRdb to between 2016 and 2019). The library relied on the immunoSEQ multiplex PCR assay. TCRdb holds this immuneACCESS table with in-frame rearrangements only. Some clones are missing; in checked studies, unresolved V genes explain under half, and the rest has no known cause. The sample data list approximately 73,000 clones, and roughly 96% of these were observed just once. 0.3% to 0.35% of the sample goes to the ten largest clones. The sample was T cells isolated from PBMCs. The receptors stem from a human donor in good health.

This chain uses TRBV28 with TRBJ1-1; D possibly corresponds to TRBD1 (6 bases). Germline CDR1 is MDHEN and CDR2 is SYDVKM. Trimming took 5 bases from V and 4 from J, leaving 8 bases between them. The CDR3 covers 12 residues. CDR3 in DNA: TGTGCCAGCAGTCCACAGGGCACTGAAGCTTTCTTT. Translating gives CASSPQGTEAFF.

The chain uses TRBV6-5 and TRBJ2-7; 9 bases are shared with TRBD2. Germline lookup yields CDR1 MNHEY and CDR2 SVGAGI. J lost 0 bases, V lost 6 bases, and 6 bases had no gene match. The CDR3 loop spans 15 amino acids. The CDR3 spells CASSRGLASSYEQYF. The CDR3 DNA follows: TGTGCCAGCAGCCGCGGACTAGCGTCCTCCTACGAGCAGTACTTC.

The CDR3 sequence: CASSQDSDTEAFF. The CDR3 coding sequence is TGTGCCAGCAGTCAGGACAGTGACACTGAAGCTTTCTTT. The chain joins TRBV6-6 to TRBJ1-1, with D possibly TRBD1 on 6 matching bases. This CDR3 has 13 residues. CDR1 is MNHNY, CDR2 SVGAGI, per germline (reference sequence). Trimming cost V 5 bases and J 3 bases, with 10 bases left between them.

The rearrangement links TRBV27 to TRBJ1-1; a weak D match, TRBD1 (5 bases). CDR1 MNHEY and CDR2 SMNVEV come from the germline V gene (reference sequence). The CDR3 totals 11 residues. Trimming left V 8 bases short and J 1 base short, with 5 bases between. The CDR3 DNA reads TGTGCCAGCGACAGGAACACTGAAGCTTTCTTT. Translated: CASDRNTEAFF.

The V call is TRBV4-3, the J call TRBJ2-2, with unresolved D. Germline V gene data show CDR1 as LGHNA and CDR2 as YSLEER. V gave up 1 base and J gave up 7 bases, with 4 bases separating them. The CDR3 length is 12 residues. CDR3 in amino acids: CASSQAVGELFF. The CDR3 DNA reads TGCGCCAGCAGCCAAGCGGTCGGGGAGCTGTTTTTT.

The V call is TRBV6-1, the J call TRBJ2-7; 9 bases are a match to TRBD1. The CDR3 has 15 residues. The germline gives CDR1 MNHNS, CDR2 SASEGT. Losses at the gene ends were 6 bases for V and 6 bases for J; bases not matched to a gene: 12. The CDR3 protein is CASRTPYRGRSEQYF. DNA for the CDR3: TGTGCCAGCAGGACTCCATACAGGGGGCGCTCCGAGCAGTACTTC.

V is TRBV7-3 and J is TRBJ2-7; 12 bases fit TRBD1. J was trimmed by 4 bases and V by 5 bases; bases with no gene match: 6. The CDR3 consists of 15 residues. Germline lookup yields CDR1 SGHTA and CDR2 FQGTGA. The CDR3 spells CASSVGTGGGYEQYF. The CDR3 region has the DNA TGTGCCAGCAGCGTCGGGACAGGGGGCGGATACGAGCAGTACTTC.

The chain joins TRBV6-6 to TRBJ2-5; 10 nucleotides match TRBD1. Germline trimming cut 10 bases from V and 4 bases from J; bases unmatched to any gene: 9. In germline, CDR1 is MNHNY, CDR2 SVGAGI (reference sequence). The CDR3 runs 14 residues. The CDR3 reads CAINSGQGSETQYF. As DNA, the CDR3 is TGTGCCATAAACTCGGGACAGGGGTCAGAGACCCAGTACTTC.

The chain couples TRBV9 to TRBJ1-1; D gene unclear. This CDR3 has 13 amino acids. The germline gives CDR1 SGDLS, CDR2 YYNGEE. Trimming stripped 3 bases from V and 1 base from J, with 7 bases between. The CDR3 DNA reads as TGTGCCAGCAGCGCCAGACAGAACACTGAAGCTTTCTTT. Protein sequence: CASSARQNTEAFF.

J is TRBJ2-7 and V is TRBV18, with D perhaps matching TRBD2 (5 bases). Germline values: CDR1 KGHSH, CDR2 LQKENI. The CDR3 length is 16 residues. Trimming removed 6 bases from V and 2 bases from J, with 20 bases in between. CDR3 coding DNA: TGTGCCAGCTCGCCATCCCAGAGGGCGACACCCTACGAGCAGTACTTC. It translates to CASSPSQRATPYEQYF.

The chain uses TRBV4-1 and TRBJ2-1; 7 nucleotides agree with TRBD2. Germline V lookup: CDR1 MGHRA, CDR2 YSYEKL. J lost 2 bases, V lost 1 base, and 2 bases had no gene match. The CDR3 totals 15 residues. The CDR3 reads CASSQGLAAYNEQFF. The CDR3 coding sequence is TGCGCCAGCAGCCAAGGGCTAGCGGCCTACAATGAGCAGTTCTTC.

V is TRBV19 and J is TRBJ1-1; D call uncertain. Germline-derived CDR1 and CDR2 are LNHDA and SQIVND (reference sequence). CDR3 length: 16 residues. The V and J ends lost 6 bases and 0 bases respectively, with 17 bases between them. CDR3 region: CASRFREGGMNTEAFF. CDR3 nucleotide sequence: TGTGCCAGTAGATTTCGCGAGGGCGGTATGAACACTGAAGCTTTCTTT.

This chain joins TRBV2 and TRBJ2-1, with no clear D. Per the germline V gene, CDR1 is SNHLY and CDR2 is FYNNEI. This CDR3 comprises 11 residues. The V gene lost 7 bases and the J gene lost 8 bases, with 9 bases spanning the gap. CDR3 DNA sequence: TGTGCCAGCACCCAGGTCCATGAGCAGTTCTTC. It translates to CASTQVHEQFF.

The rearrangement links TRBV6-5 to TRBJ2-2, with 8 bases identical to TRBD1. This CDR3 comprises 15 residues. Germline V gene lookup returns CDR1 MNHEY and CDR2 SVGAGI. J was trimmed by 3 bases and V by 2 bases; bases with no gene match: 2. The CDR3 protein is CASSYGQGDTGELFF. The CDR3 DNA sequence: TGTGCCAGCAGTTACGGACAGGGTGACACCGGGGAGCTGTTTTTT.

Written as DNA, the CDR3 is TGCAGCGCCCTCGTCGGGGATCGAGCTTTCTTT. This sequence encodes CSALVGDRAFF. This chain links TRBV29-1 with TRBJ1-1, with unresolved D. Germline V gene sequence: CDR1 SQVTM, CDR2 ANQGSEA. This CDR3 spans 11 amino acids. Trimming left V 7 bases short and J 10 bases short, with 16 bases between.

This chain links TRBV27 with TRBJ2-7; TRBD2 aligns across 7 bases. This CDR3 comprises 14 residues. Germline CDR1 MNHEY, CDR2 SMNVEV (reference sequence). The ends lost 2 bases at V and 2 bases at J; junction bases unmatched: 3. CDR3 nucleotide sequence: TGTGCCAGCAGTTTAAGGGAGGGCGCCTACGAGCAGTACTTC. This gives the protein CASSLREGAYEQYF.

The chain recombines TRBV6-5 with TRBJ1-4; the D gene is possibly TRBD1 (5 bases). The CDR3 runs to 14 residues. The germline V gene has CDR1 MNHEY and CDR2 SVGAGI. V lost 0 bases to trimming and J lost 8 bases, with 10 bases between them. This CDR3 reads CASSYSRGREKLFF. The CDR3 coding sequence is TGTGCCAGCAGTTACTCGCGGGGCCGGGAAAAACTGTTTTTT.

The CDR3 reads CAWGWGLGEQYF. The DNA for the CDR3 is TGTGCCTGGGGTTGGGGGCTGGGGGAGCAGTACTTC. The rearrangement links TRBV30 to TRBJ2-7; weak D call: TRBD1 (6 bases). The CDR3 is 12 amino acids. The ends were cut back, 5 bases at V and 7 bases at J, with 15 bases in the middle. From germline, CDR1 is GTSNPN and CDR2 SVGIG (reference sequence).

V and J are TRBV6-6 and TRBJ2-1; 8 nucleotides agree with TRBD2. The CDR3 runs to 15 residues. V lost 0 bases to trimming and J lost 4 bases; unmatched junction nucleotides: 2. In germline, CDR1 is MNHNY, CDR2 SVGAGI (reference sequence). The CDR3 sequence: CASSYSRLAYNEQFF. CDR3 coding DNA: TGTGCCAGCAGTTACTCCCGACTAGCGTACAATGAGCAGTTCTTC.

This clone appeared a single time. The genes are TRBV7-2 and TRBJ1-1; a possible D gene is TRBD1 (5 bases). Germline-derived CDR1 and CDR2 are SGHTA and FQGNSA. The CDR3 is 14 residues long. Trimming stripped 2 bases from V and 1 base from J, with 8 bases between. CDR3 sequence: CASSLNRRNTEAFF. The CDR3 DNA is TGTGCCAGCAGCTTAAACAGGAGGAACACTGAAGCTTTCTTT. The entire variable domain, with the rest obtained from reference TRBV7-2 and TRBJ1-1, is as follows: GAGVSQSPSNKVTEKGKDVELRCDPISGHTALYWYRQSLGQGLEFLIYFQGNSAPDKSGLPSDRFSAERTGGSVSTLTIQRTQQEDSAVYLCASSLNRRNTEAFFGQGTRLTVV.

The rearrangement uses TRBV10-3 and TRBJ2-1; 10 positions agree with TRBD1. The CDR3 is 13 amino acids. Trimming cost V 10 bases and J 7 bases; bases outside gene matches: 7. The germline V gene encodes CDR1 ENHRY and CDR2 SYGVKD. The chain's CDR3 is CATVDRGGNEQFF. The CDR3 DNA follows: TGTGCCACGGTGGACAGGGGGGGTAATGAGCAGTTCTTC.

The chain employs TRBV6-5 and TRBJ1-3; D is possibly TRBD1 (5 bases). The V end lost 5 bases, the J end lost 2 bases, and 7 bases lay between the germline ends. The CDR3 consists of 13 residues. CDR1 MNHEY and CDR2 SVGAGI come from the germline V gene. CDR3 nucleotide sequence: TGTGCCAGCAGTCAGGGAACTGGAAACACCATATATTTT. Translation: CASSQGTGNTIYF.